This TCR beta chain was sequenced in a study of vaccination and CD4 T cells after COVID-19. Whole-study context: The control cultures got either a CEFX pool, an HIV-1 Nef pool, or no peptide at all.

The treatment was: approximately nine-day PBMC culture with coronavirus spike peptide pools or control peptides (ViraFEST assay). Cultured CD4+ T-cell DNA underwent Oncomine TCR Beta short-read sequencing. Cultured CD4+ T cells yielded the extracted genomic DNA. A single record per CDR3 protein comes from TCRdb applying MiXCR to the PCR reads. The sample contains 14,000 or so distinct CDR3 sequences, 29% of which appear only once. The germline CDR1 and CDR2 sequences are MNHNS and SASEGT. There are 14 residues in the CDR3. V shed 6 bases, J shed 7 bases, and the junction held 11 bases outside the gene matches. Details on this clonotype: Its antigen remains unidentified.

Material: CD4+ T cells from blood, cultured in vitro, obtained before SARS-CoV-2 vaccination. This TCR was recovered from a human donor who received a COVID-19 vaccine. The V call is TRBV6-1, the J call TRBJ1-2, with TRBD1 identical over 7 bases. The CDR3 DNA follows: TGTGCCAGCAGGGTCGACAGGGCGGGCACTGGCTACACCTTC. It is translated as CASRVDRAGTGYTF.